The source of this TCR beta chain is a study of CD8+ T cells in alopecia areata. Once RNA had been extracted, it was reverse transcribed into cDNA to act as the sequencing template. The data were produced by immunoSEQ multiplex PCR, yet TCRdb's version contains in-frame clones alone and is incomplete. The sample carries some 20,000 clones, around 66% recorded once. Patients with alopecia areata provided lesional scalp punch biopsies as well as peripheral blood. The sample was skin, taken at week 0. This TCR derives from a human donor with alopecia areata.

CDR3 bases: TGTGCCAGCAGGGCAGGGTCCCATAGCTCCTACGAGCAGTACTTC. Translation: CASRAGSHSSYEQYF. The rearrangement joins TRBV6-1 to TRBJ2-5, with D perhaps TRBD1 (5 bases). The end of the DNA aligns better with TRBJ2-7, so the J call may be wrong. CDR3 length: 15 residues. Germline V gene data show CDR1 as MNHNS and CDR2 as SASEGT.